This T cell receptor (beta chain) was captured by sequencing in a study of CD8+CD57+ T cells in acquired aplastic anemia. Study information: Sorted CD4+ and CD8+ cells yielded around 3 ug of DNA on average. Regarding the study as a whole: In CD8+ cells, Simpson's diversity showed no significant difference between patients and controls.

In patients chosen for sequencing, flow cytometry had shown CD8+CD57+ cell expansion. The cohort consisted entirely of patients having severe acquired aplastic anemia. The template for TCR beta VDJ and CDR3 sequence profiling was genomic DNA. TCRdb reprocessed the reads with MiXCR, giving one entry per CDR3 protein. Of under 200,000 distinct CDR3 sequences in the sample, over 40% were seen once. The sample holds many counts of this clonotype. Its specificity is unknown. The V and J ends lost 2 bases and 2 bases respectively, with 14 bases between them. Germline V gene data show CDR1 as DFQATT and CDR2 as SNEGSKA (reference sequence). The CDR3 consists of 15 residues.

The sample was sorted CD4+, CD8+, or CD8+CD57+ T cells (not recorded which) from PBMCs. The receptor comes from a human donor with aplastic anemia. This rearrangement joins TRBV20-1 to TRBJ2-3; the D gene is possibly TRBD1 (6 bases). CDR3 sequence: CSARRRTAHTDTQYF. In nucleotides, the CDR3 is TGCAGTGCTAGAAGACGGACAGCCCACACAGATACGCAGTATTTT.